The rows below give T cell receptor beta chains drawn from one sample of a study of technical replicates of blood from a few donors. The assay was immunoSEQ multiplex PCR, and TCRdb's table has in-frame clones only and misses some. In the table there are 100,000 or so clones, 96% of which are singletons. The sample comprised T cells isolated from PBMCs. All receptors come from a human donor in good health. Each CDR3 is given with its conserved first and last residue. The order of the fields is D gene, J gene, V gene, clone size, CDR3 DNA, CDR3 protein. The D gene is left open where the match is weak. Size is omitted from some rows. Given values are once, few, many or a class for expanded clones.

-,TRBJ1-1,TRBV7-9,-,TGTGCCAGCAGAGGGGACTTTGAAGCTTTCTTT,CASRGDFEAFF
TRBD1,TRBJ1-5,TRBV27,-,TGTGCCAGCAGTGGGACAGGGGTTCAGCCCCAGCATTTT,CASSGTGVQPQHF
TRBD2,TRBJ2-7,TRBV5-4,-,TGTGCCAGCAGCCCAACTAGCGGTAATACCTACGAGCAGTACTTC,CASSPTSGNTYEQYF
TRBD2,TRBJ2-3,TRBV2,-,TGTGCCAGCAGAGCACTAGCGAGAAGCACAGATACGCAGTATTTT,CASRALARSTDTQYF
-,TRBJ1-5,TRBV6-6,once,TGTGCCAGCAGAGGGGGCAATCAGCCCCAGCATTTT,CASRGGNQPQHF
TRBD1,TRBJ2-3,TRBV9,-,TGTGCCAGCGGGGTTAGGACAGGGAAGTCAGATACGCAGTATTTT,CASGVRTGKSDTQYF
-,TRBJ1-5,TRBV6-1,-,TGTGCCAGCAGTGAAGCGCCCGAGAGGCCCCAGCATTTT,CASSEAPERPQHF
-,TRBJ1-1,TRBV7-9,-,TGTGCCAGCAGCACACGGACTCCAGAGGCTTTCTTT,CASSTRTPEAFF
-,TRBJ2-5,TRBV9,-,TGTGCCAGCAGCCCAAAGCCCTTACACCAAGAGACCCAGTACTTC,CASSPKPLHQETQYF
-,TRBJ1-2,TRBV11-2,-,TGTGCCAGCAGCCGTAGCGGCAAGGGTAGCTATGGCTACACCTTC,CASSRSGKGSYGYTF
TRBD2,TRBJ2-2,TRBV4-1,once,TGCGCCAGCGAGCTAGCGGTTAGGCCCGGGAGAACCGGGGAGCTGTTTTTT,CASELAVRPGRTGELFF
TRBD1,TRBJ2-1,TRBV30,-,TGTGCCTGGAGTGCTGCGACAGGGGATGAGCAGTTCTTC,CAWSAATGDEQFF
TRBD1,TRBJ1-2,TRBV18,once,TGTGCCAGCTCACCCATCTCGAACCCGGGACAGAAAGGCTATGGCTACACCTTC,CASSPISNPGQKGYGYTF
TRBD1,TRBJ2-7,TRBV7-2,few,TGTGCCAGCAGCTGGGACAGGGGGAGCTCCTACGAGCAGTACTTC,CASSWDRGSSYEQYF
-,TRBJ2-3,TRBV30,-,TGTGCCTGGACGCGGGGGCCCTTCACAGATACGCAGTATTTT,CAWTRGPFTDTQYF
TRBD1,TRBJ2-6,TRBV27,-,TGTGCCAGCAGTTCACTCCAGGGGGCTGGGGCCAACGTCCTGACTTTC,CASSSLQGAGANVLTF
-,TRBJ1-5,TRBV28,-,TGTGCCAGCAGTTTATCGGGGGACCCAACCGCTCAGCCCCAGCATTTT,CASSLSGDPTAQPQHF
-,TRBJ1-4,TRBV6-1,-,TGTGCCAGCAGTTCTTACAGGGTTTGGGATGAAAAACTGTTTTTT,CASSSYRVWDEKLFF
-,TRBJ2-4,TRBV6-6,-,TGTGCCAGCAGTACGTCCGACAGGCCTCTAAACATTCAGTACTTC,CASSTSDRPLNIQYF
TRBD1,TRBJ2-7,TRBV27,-,TGTGCCACCTCTTGGGGACAGGGACAGACCGAGCAGTACTTC,CATSWGQGQTEQYF
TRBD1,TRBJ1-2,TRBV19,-,TGTGCCAGTAGGCCCCAGGGGGGATCAGCTAACTATGGCTACACCTTC,CASRPQGGSANYGYTF
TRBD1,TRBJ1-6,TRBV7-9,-,TGTGCCAGCAGCCTAGGGGGCTTGAATTCACCCCTCCACTTT,CASSLGGLNSPLHF
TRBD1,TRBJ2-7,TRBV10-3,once,TGTGCCATCAGTGAGTCGTTGGCCCAGACAGGGGCCCACGAGCAGTACTTC,CAISESLAQTGAHEQYF
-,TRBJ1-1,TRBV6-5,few,TGTGCCAGCAGCCGGGAGGGCGGCACTGAAGCTTTCTTT,CASSREGGTEAFF
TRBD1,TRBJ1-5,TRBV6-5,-,TGTGCCAGCAGTTACGACAGGGGTAGTCAGCCCCAGCATTTT,CASSYDRGSQPQHF
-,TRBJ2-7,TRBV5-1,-,TGCGCCAGCAGCCCATATCCGGGGGACAGCGGCGCCAGTAACGCCTACGAGCAGTACTTC,CASSPYPGDSGASNAYEQYF
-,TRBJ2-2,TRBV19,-,TGTGCCAGTAGTATAGGCCAGGGTTATCACGGGGAGCTGTTTTTT,CASSIGQGYHGELFF
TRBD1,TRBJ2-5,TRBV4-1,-,TGCGCCAGCAGCAGAGGGGGCCCGGGAGAGACCCAGTACTTC,CASSRGGPGETQYF
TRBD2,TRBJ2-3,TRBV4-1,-,TGCGCCAGCAGCCAAGGAGCGGGAACAGATACGCAGTATTTT,CASSQGAGTDTQYF
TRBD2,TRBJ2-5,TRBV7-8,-,TGTGCCAGCAGCTTAGGTAGGAATGGCCTAGCGGAGGAAGAGACCCAGTACTTC,CASSLGRNGLAEEETQYF
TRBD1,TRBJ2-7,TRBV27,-,TGTGCCAGCAGTTACGGACAGGGGAAGGACGAGCAGTACTTC,CASSYGQGKDEQYF
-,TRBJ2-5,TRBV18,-,TGTGCCAGCTCACCTACTAGGCAAGAGACCCAGTACTTC,CASSPTRQETQYF